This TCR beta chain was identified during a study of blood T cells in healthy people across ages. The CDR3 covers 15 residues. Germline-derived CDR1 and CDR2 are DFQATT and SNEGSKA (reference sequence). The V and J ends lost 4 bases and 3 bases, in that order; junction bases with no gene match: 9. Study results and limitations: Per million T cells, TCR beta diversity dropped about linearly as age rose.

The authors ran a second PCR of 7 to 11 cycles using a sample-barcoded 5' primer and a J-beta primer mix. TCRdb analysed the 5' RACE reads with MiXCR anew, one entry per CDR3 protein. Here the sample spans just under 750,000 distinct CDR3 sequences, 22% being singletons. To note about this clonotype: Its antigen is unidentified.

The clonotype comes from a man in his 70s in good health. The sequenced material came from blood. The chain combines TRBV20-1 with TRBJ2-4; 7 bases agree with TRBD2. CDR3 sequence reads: CSAIRIAGDKNIQYF. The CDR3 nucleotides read TGCAGTGCTATACGGATAGCGGGCGACAAAAACATTCAGTACTTC.